This entry lists 30 T cell receptor beta chains sequenced from one sample in a study of Ad26.COV2.S vaccination and SARS-CoV-2 variants. Treatment meaning: some 20 received Ad26.COV2.S at low or high dose, single or two shots; five or six received placebo; per-sample allocation not given. Sampling was performed 63 days after the first vaccine or placebo injection. TCRdb's copy holds only in-frame clones and misses some; the assay was immunoSEQ multiplex PCR. The sample has around 350,000 clones; roughly 85% are singletons. Sequencing was performed on peripheral blood, taken in a trial of Ad26.COV2.S vaccine versus placebo. All receptors come from a person between 18 and 65 years old who received the Ad26.COV2.S COVID-19 vaccine or a placebo.

This clone was picked up one time. The chain joins TRBV3-1 (or the pseudogene TRBV3-2) to TRBJ1-6; TRBD1 matches 7 bases. In germline, CDR1 is LGHDT, CDR2 YNNKEL (reference sequence). The CDR3 is made up of 15 amino acids. With V trimmed by 0 bases and J by 14 bases, 10 bases remained unmatched. CDR3 sequence reads: CASSQDLGQVGSLHF. CDR3 DNA sequence: TGTGCCAGCAGCCAAGATCTAGGACAGGTTGGGTCCCTCCACTTT.

This chain links TRBV30 with TRBJ1-2; D is unclear. The CDR3 spans 10 residues. Germline V gene sequence: CDR1 GTSNPN, CDR2 SVGIG (reference sequence). With 4 bases removed from V and 7 bases from J, the gap between germline ends came to 7 bases. The CDR3: CAWMGFGYTF. The CDR3 nucleotides read TGTGCCTGGATGGGGTTTGGCTACACCTTC.

The chain is built from TRBV11-2 and TRBJ2-1; D unclear. Between the trimmed V and J ends, which lost 2 bases and 2 bases, there was a span of 16 bases. CDR3 length equals 17 residues. Germline CDR1 is SGHAT and CDR2 is FQNNGV. CDR3: CASSLSGGSLTYNEQFF. In nucleotides, the CDR3 is TGTGCCAGCAGCTTATCAGGCGGCAGCCTTACCTACAATGAGCAGTTCTTC. The full variable domain, its missing parts supplied by reference TRBV11-2 and TRBJ2-1, is EAGVAQSPRYKIIEKRQSVAFWCNPISGHATLYWYQQILGQGPKLLIQFQNNGVVDDSQLPKDRFSAERLKGVDSTLKIQPAKLEDSAVYLCASSLSGGSLTYNEQFFGPGTRLTVL.

V is TRBV9 and J is TRBJ2-1, with TRBD2 identical over 8 bases. CDR3 size: 17 residues. J was trimmed by 7 bases and V by 2 bases; bases with no gene match: 14. Germline V gives CDR1 SGDLS, CDR2 YYNGEE. The CDR3 region is CASSVSTTSGGGNEQFF. The CDR3 DNA reads TGTGCCAGCAGCGTTTCTACTACTAGCGGAGGGGGGAATGAGCAGTTCTTC.

The chain uses TRBV7-2 and TRBJ2-1; D is unresolved. Per the germline V gene, CDR1 is SGHTA and CDR2 is FQGNSA. V was shortened by 2 bases and J by 6 bases, with 8 bases between the two germline ends. The CDR3 has 13 amino acids. The CDR3 loop reads CASSLSPGNEQFF. CDR3 DNA: TGTGCCAGCAGCTTATCTCCCGGCAATGAGCAGTTCTTC.

The rearrangement uses TRBV6-2 or TRBV6-3 and TRBJ2-3; D might be TRBD1 or TRBD2, each matching 5 bases. CDR3 size: 13 residues. V gave up 5 bases and J gave up 4 bases, with 10 bases separating them. Germline V gives CDR1 MNHEY, CDR2 SVGEGT. This CDR3 is CASSRDLADTQYF. Written as DNA, the CDR3 is TGTGCCAGCAGTCGGGACCTGGCAGATACGCAGTATTTT.

The CDR3 sequence is CASSRRTSGSLEQYF. In nucleotides, the CDR3 is TGCGCCAGCAGCAGGAGGACTAGCGGGAGTCTCGAGCAGTACTTC. The V call is TRBV5-1, the J call TRBJ2-7, with 13 bases lining up with TRBD2. J was trimmed by 6 bases and V by 4 bases; bases with no gene match: 7. This CDR3 has 15 amino acids. Germline V lookup: CDR1 SGHRS, CDR2 YFSETQ. Combining the CDR3 with reference TRBV5-1 and TRBJ2-7 gives the whole variable domain KAGVTQTPRYLIKTRGQQVTLSCSPISGHRSVSWYQQTPGQGLQFLFEYFSETQRNKGNFPGRFSGRQFSNSRSEMNVSTLELGDSALYLCASSRRTSGSLEQYFGPGTRLTVT.

In its sample, this clone was seen once. J is TRBJ2-2 and V is TRBV2; possible D gene TRBD1, 6 bases. The V gene lost 5 bases and the J gene lost 0 bases, with 10 bases spanning the gap. This CDR3 contains 15 residues. Germline CDR1 and CDR2: SNHLY and FYNNEI. The CDR3 DNA reads TGTGCCAGCAGTTTAGGACAGTCGAACACCGGGGAGCTGTTTTTT. Protein product: CASSLGQSNTGELFF.

The CDR3 DNA sequence: TGTGCCAGCACTATGTGGGGGGCGAACACCGGGGAGCTGTTTTTT. Translation gives CASTMWGANTGELFF. J is TRBJ2-2 and V is TRBV2; maybe TRBD2 (6 bases). Trimming removed 7 bases from V and 0 bases from J, with 12 bases in between. Germline CDR1 is SNHLY and CDR2 is FYNNEI. The CDR3 spans 15 residues.

This rearrangement joins TRBV6-5 to TRBJ1-6; D might be TRBD1 (6 bases). The germline V gene encodes CDR1 MNHEY and CDR2 SVGAGI. There are 14 residues in the CDR3. V dropped 2 bases and J dropped 8 bases, with 10 bases sitting between them. The CDR3 DNA reads as TGTGCCAGCAGTTACAACAGGGCCTATTCACCCCTCCACTTT. The encoded protein is CASSYNRAYSPLHF.

In its sample, this clone was seen many times. The chain carries TRBV27 and TRBJ1-6; D perhaps matches TRBD1 (5 bases). V lost 5 bases and J 9 bases, leaving 14 bases between the germline ends. The CDR3 length is 14 residues. CDR1 MNHEY and CDR2 SMNVEV come from the germline V gene (reference sequence). The CDR3 region is CASSGDFDSSPLHF. DNA for the CDR3: TGTGCCAGCAGTGGGGACTTCGACAGTTCACCCCTCCACTTT.

CDR3 protein: CASSRQGGQPQHF. Written as DNA, the CDR3 is TGTGCCAGCTCGCGGCAGGGCGGTCAGCCCCAGCATTTT. The chain carries TRBV18 and TRBJ1-5; tentatively, D is TRBD1 (5 bases). Deletions cut 6 bases from V and 6 bases from J, with 12 bases between. This CDR3 is 13 amino acids long. Germline V gene data show CDR1 as KGHSH and CDR2 as LQKENI. The variable domain in full, completed from reference TRBV18 and TRBJ1-5, reads NAGVMQNPRHLVRRRGQEARLRCSPMKGHSHVYWYRQLPEEGLKFMVYLQKENIIDESGMPKERFSAEFPKEGPSILRIQQVVRGDSAAYFCASSRQGGQPQHFGDGTRLSIL.

The chain couples TRBV5-1 to TRBJ2-6; 8 bases map to TRBD1. Trimming removed 4 bases from V and 1 base from J; junction bases left unmatched: 10. In germline, CDR1 is SGHRS, CDR2 YFSETQ. The CDR3 is made up of 18 amino acids. CDR3 sequence: CASSPGQGLRSGANVLTF. The CDR3 DNA follows: TGCGCCAGCAGCCCCGGACAGGGTTTAAGGTCTGGGGCCAACGTCCTGACTTTC.

This clone was counted ten times or more. J is TRBJ1-2 and V is TRBV7-9; unclear D gene. CDR3 length equals 13 residues. With 5 bases removed from V and 8 bases from J, the gap between germline ends came to 15 bases. Germline CDR1 and CDR2: SEHNR and FQNEAQ (reference sequence). The CDR3 reads CASSRPPFRGYTF. CDR3 sequence (DNA): TGTGCCAGCAGCCGCCCCCCATTTCGGGGCTACACCTTC. Combining the CDR3 with reference TRBV7-9 and TRBJ1-2 gives the whole variable domain DTGVSQNPRHKITKRGQNVTFRCDPISEHNRLYWYRQTLGQGPEFLTYFQNEAQLEKSRLLSDRFSAERPKGSFSTLEIQRTEQGDSAMYLCASSRPPFRGYTFGSGTRLTVV.

This rearrangement joins TRBV6-5 to TRBJ2-5; the match to TRBD1 covers 10 bases. Unmatched junction bases numbered 6, after V lost 6 bases and J lost 5 bases. Germline CDR1 and CDR2: MNHEY and SVGAGI. The CDR3 is 14 residues long. The CDR3 protein is CASSPDRGPETQYF. CDR3 nucleotides: TGTGCCAGCAGCCCAGACAGGGGGCCGGAGACCCAGTACTTC.

The chain links TRBV7-2 to TRBJ1-1, with D perhaps matching TRBD1 (5 bases). V shed 5 bases and J shed 0 bases, with 10 bases lying between them. This CDR3 is 14 amino acids long. Per the germline V gene, CDR1 is SGHTA and CDR2 is FQGNSA. The CDR3 here is CASSHRDLNTEAFF. In DNA, the CDR3 is TGTGCCAGCAGCCACCGGGACCTGAACACTGAAGCTTTCTTT.

The chain recombines TRBV18 with TRBJ1-4; D is ambiguous. V was shortened by 3 bases and J by 6 bases, with 14 bases between the two germline ends. Germline CDR1 KGHSH, CDR2 LQKENI. This CDR3 is built from 15 residues. The CDR3 DNA follows: TGTGCCAGCTCACCTTCCTTGGCCCCCGATGAAAAACTGTTTTTT. As protein: CASSPSLAPDEKLFF.

This clone was found once. The rearrangement uses TRBV10-3 and TRBJ1-5; D ambiguous. The CDR3 runs to 12 residues. The V end was cut by 3 bases, the J end by 3 bases, with 3 bases between. The germline gives CDR1 ENHRY, CDR2 SYGVKD. The CDR3 reads CAISDSNQPQHF. In DNA, the CDR3 is TGTGCCATCAGTGACTCCAATCAGCCCCAGCATTTT.

This clone was counted ten times or more. The chain joins TRBV5-4 to TRBJ2-7; D perhaps matches TRBD2 (6 bases). Per the germline V gene, CDR1 is SGHNT and CDR2 is YYREEE (reference sequence). The ends were cut back, 6 bases at V and 3 bases at J, with 19 bases in the middle. The CDR3 runs 15 residues. CDR3 region: CASTIAPGGNYEQYF. The CDR3 bases are TGTGCCAGCACCATCGCCCCGGGCGGGAACTACGAGCAGTACTTC. Full variable domain (outside the CDR3, taken from reference TRBV5-4 and TRBJ2-7): ETGVTQSPTHLIKTRGQQVTLRCSSQSGHNTVSWYQQALGQGPQFIFQYYREEENGRGNFPPRFSGLQFPNYSSELNVNALELDDSALYLCASTIAPGGNYEQYFGPGTRLTVT.

The V and J genes are TRBV29-1 and TRBJ2-7; D is uncertain. This CDR3 region has 14 residues. Trimming took 2 bases from V and 0 from J, leaving 11 bases between them. CDR1 and CDR2 (germline): SQVTM, ANQGSEA. This chain's CDR3 is CSVELLTASYEQYF. The DNA of the CDR3 is TGCAGCGTTGAACTTTTAACGGCCTCCTACGAGCAGTACTTC.

The chain joins TRBV29-1 to TRBJ2-1; D tentatively fits TRBD1 or TRBD2 (7 bases each). The CDR3 sequence is 15 residues long. V was shortened by 7 bases and J by 1 base, with 17 bases between the two germline ends. CDR1 is SQVTM, CDR2 ANQGSEA, per germline. The CDR3 here is CSAARGGQSYNEQFF. The CDR3 nucleotides read TGCAGCGCCGCCAGGGGGGGACAATCCTACAATGAGCAGTTCTTC.

The V call is TRBV7-2, the J call TRBJ1-1; D not resolved. The CDR3 has 13 amino acids. V lost 3 bases and J lost 6, with 11 bases in between. Per the germline V gene, CDR1 is SGHTA and CDR2 is FQGNSA. The CDR3 nucleotides are TGTGCCAGCAGCTTCGCCCAGCGACCTGAAGCTTTCTTT. Encoded protein: CASSFAQRPEAFF.

The chain employs TRBV21-1 and TRBJ1-1; TRBD1, as called in the table, went unchecked against the DNA. TRBV21-1 is an annotated pseudogene. This CDR3 contains 15 residues. The CDR3 loop is CASSRGTGVNTEAFF. Written as DNA, the CDR3 is TGTGCCAGCAGCAGGGGGACAGGGGTGAACACTGAAGCTTTCTTT.

This clone was observed once. This rearrangement joins TRBV19 to TRBJ2-1; unclear D gene. The V end lost 10 bases, the J end lost 9 bases, and 22 bases lay between the germline ends. CDR3 length equals 14 residues. CDR1 and CDR2 from the germline V gene are LNHDA and SQIVND (reference sequence). CDR3 sequence (DNA): TGTGCCACAGCTGGGGAAACACAATTCGGTGAGCAGTTCTTC. Residues: CATAGETQFGEQFF.

The chain joins TRBV2 to TRBJ1-1; 7 bases align to TRBD1. Germline assignment: CDR1 SNHLY and CDR2 FYNNEI. The trim removed 1 base at V and 6 bases at J, leaving 8 bases unmatched. This CDR3 spans 15 amino acids. This CDR3 is CASSEEGAYRAEAFF. CDR3 in DNA: TGTGCCAGCAGTGAAGAGGGGGCATATCGAGCTGAAGCTTTCTTT. Full variable domain (outside the CDR3, taken from reference TRBV2 and TRBJ1-1): EPEVTQTPSHQVTQMGQEVILRCVPISNHLYFYWYRQILGQKVEFLVSFYNNEISEKSEIFDDQFSVERPDGSNFTLKIRSTKLEDSAMYFCASSEEGAYRAEAFFGQGTRLTVV.

This clone appeared a few times. The chain uses TRBV10-1 and TRBJ2-7; D is possibly TRBD2 (5 bases). The V gene's germline CDR1 is WNHNN and CDR2 SYGVQD (reference sequence). The CDR3 length is 15 residues. The V gene lost 8 bases and the J gene lost 3 bases, with 20 bases spanning the gap. CDR3 DNA: TGCGCCAGCCTCGTGGTGGTAGCTCGGGACTACGAGCAGTACTTC. Translating it yields CASLVVVARDYEQYF.

This chain uses TRBV12-3 or TRBV12-4 with TRBJ2-1, with 8 bases aligning to TRBD2. The CDR3 consists of 13 residues. The junction had 0 bases not matched to a gene; V was cut back by 2 bases and J by 6 bases. The CDR3: CASSLRGGNEQFF. CDR3 nucleotides: TGTGCCAGCAGTTTACGGGGGGGCAATGAGCAGTTCTTC.

The rearrangement uses TRBV14 and TRBJ2-7, with D uncertain. CDR1 SGHDN and CDR2 FVKESK come from the germline V gene. V lost 4 bases to trimming and J lost 4 bases, with 8 bases between them. This CDR3 is built from 12 residues. The CDR3 coding sequence is TGTGCCAGCAGCCCAGAAGGGTACGAGCAGTACTTC. This encodes CASSPEGYEQYF.

The chain employs TRBV6-5 and TRBJ2-2; 11 bases are shared with TRBD2. Germline trimming cut 0 bases from V and 6 bases from J; bases unmatched to any gene: 3. The germline gives CDR1 MNHEY, CDR2 SVGAGI. CDR3 length equals 16 residues. The CDR3 reads CASSYSTSGSPGELFF. The CDR3 nucleotides are TGTGCCAGCAGTTACTCCACTAGCGGGAGCCCCGGGGAGCTGTTTTTT.

The V gene is TRBV10-3, the J gene TRBJ2-3; 7 bases agree with TRBD1. With 7 bases clipped from V and 3 bases from J, the junction kept 7 bases outside the gene matches. Germline V lookup: CDR1 ENHRY, CDR2 SYGVKD. This CDR3 region has 14 residues. CDR3: CAIKADRATDTQYF. The CDR3 nucleotides are TGTGCCATCAAGGCCGACAGGGCGACAGATACGCAGTATTTT.